What follows are 2 T cell receptor beta chains derived from one specimen sequenced in a study of spatial heterogeneity in lung cancer. TCRdb passed the 5' RACE reads through MiXCR, listing each CDR3 protein once. This table holds under 100,000 distinct CDR3 sequences, over 8.5% found once. Described time point: sample taken at primary tumor resection. Whole RNA, isolated from tumor, nontumor lung or frozen PBMC, was sequenced without prior sorting. The source material was PBMCs, sampled at surgery. The source of these receptors is a male donor with early-stage non-small cell lung cancer.

As DNA, the CDR3 is TGCAGTGCCGCTGGCGGACAAGAGACCCAGTACTTC. Residues: CSAAGGQETQYF. The chain combines TRBV20-1 with TRBJ2-5; no clear D gene. CDR1 is DFQATT and CDR2 is SNEGSKA in the germline V gene (reference sequence). Trimming shortened V by 6 bases and J by 2 bases, and 10 bases separated the two germline ends. This CDR3 contains 12 residues.

This clonotype has a handful of counts. The V call is TRBV29-1, the J call TRBJ1-1, with a weak D call TRBD1 (6 bases). Germline CDR1 and CDR2: SQVTM and ANQGSEA. The CDR3 has 13 residues. Trimming pared 2 bases from V and 0 bases from J, leaving 7 bases between. The CDR3 sequence is CSVERQVNTEAFF. The DNA of the CDR3 is TGCAGCGTTGAAAGACAGGTGAACACTGAAGCTTTCTTT.